The 27 T cell receptor beta chains presented below share a single source sample, sequenced in a study of blood T cells in healthy people across ages. Together with a sample-barcoded 5' primer, a J-beta primer mix was included in a second PCR lasting roughly 6 to 12 cycles. TCRdb reprocessed the 5' RACE reads with MiXCR, giving one entry per CDR3 protein. The table shows roughly 1.9 million distinct CDR3 sequences, with approximately 40% occurring only once. Sequencing was performed on blood. Receptors originate from a human donor in good health.

The genes are TRBV5-5 and TRBJ1-2, with D perhaps matching TRBD1 (5 bases). The CDR3 length is 15 residues. Germline V gene data show CDR1 as SGHKS and CDR2 as YYEKEE (reference sequence). Trimming cost V 0 bases and J 4 bases, with 13 bases left between them. CDR3 region: CASSLVSGSFYGYTF. The CDR3 DNA sequence: TGTGCCAGCAGCTTGGTTTCAGGGAGCTTCTATGGCTACACCTTC. Full variable domain (outside the CDR3, taken from reference TRBV5-5 and TRBJ1-2): DAGVTQSPTHLIKTRGQQVTLRCSPISGHKSVSWYQQVLGQGPQFIFQYYEKEERGRGNFPDRFSARQFPNYSSELNVNALLLGDSALYLCASSLVSGSFYGYTFGSGTRLTVV.

CDR3 nucleotide sequence: TGTGCCAGCAGTGAAGAGGGAAAGGGAAATTCACCCCTCCACTTT. As protein: CASSEEGKGNSPLHF. This rearrangement joins TRBV2 to TRBJ1-6; D call uncertain. Germline loops: CDR1 SNHLY, CDR2 FYNNEI. CDR3 length: 15 residues. The ends were cut back, 1 base at V and 7 bases at J, with 11 bases in the middle.

Turning to this clonotype: A read error may produce the germline difference seen at one junction end. The rearrangement joins TRBV12-3 or TRBV12-4 to TRBJ1-2; 7 bases map to TRBD1. The CDR3 has 14 residues. As DNA, the CDR3 is TGTCCCAGCAGTGACGGACAGGTTAACTATGGCTACACCTTC. As protein: CPSSDGQVNYGYTF.

Only a few counts were recorded for this clonotype. One junction end disagrees with the germline gene, perhaps due to a read error. J is TRBJ1-2 and V is TRBV27; a possible D gene is TRBD1 (6 bases). The CDR3 covers 19 residues. Germline V gene lookup returns CDR1 MNHEY and CDR2 SMNVEV (reference sequence). CDR3 loop: CTSSLTGGPVNGANYGYTF. The CDR3, as DNA: TGTACCAGCAGCCTTACGGGGGGGCCCGTCAACGGGGCTAACTATGGCTACACCTTC.

This clonotype was seen a handful of times. The chain is built from TRBV6-5 and TRBJ1-2; tentative D call: TRBD1 (6 bases). Germline assignment: CDR1 MNHEY and CDR2 SVGAGI. CDR3 size: 17 residues. Trimming took off 0 bases at V and 0 bases at J, with 14 bases between the two ends. The CDR3 DNA is TGTGCCAGCAGTTACTCGGTTGGTACAGGGACTAACTATGGCTACACCTTC. Amino acid sequence: CASSYSVGTGTNYGYTF.

This chain joins TRBV4-2 and TRBJ1-6, with no clear D. Per the germline V gene, CDR1 is LGHNA and CDR2 is YNFKEQ. V lost 1 base and J 12 bases, leaving 13 bases between the germline ends. The CDR3 is 14 amino acids. The CDR3 DNA is TGTGCCAGCAGCCAAGGGCCGGGCTTGGGACCCCTCCACTTT. It is translated as CASSQGPGLGPLHF.

This clonotype has only a few counts. The V call is TRBV12-3 or TRBV12-4, the J call TRBJ1-6; D uncertain. This CDR3 has 12 residues. Trimming took 5 bases from V and 11 from J, leaving 10 bases between them. CDR3 coding DNA: TGTGCCAGCAGTCGGAGGGTTACACCCCTCCACTTT. Translating it yields CASSRRVTPLHF.

The V gene is TRBV6-6, the J gene TRBJ1-2; 7 positions match TRBD1. Germline lookup yields CDR1 MNHNY and CDR2 SVGAGI (reference sequence). V shed 2 bases and J 4 bases; nucleotides not matched to a gene: 7. CDR3 size: 15 residues. The CDR3 reads CASSYADRVSYGYTF. CDR3 sequence (DNA): TGTGCCAGCAGTTACGCCGACAGGGTGAGCTATGGCTACACCTTC.

This CDR3 reads CASSARTSMNEQFF. The CDR3, as DNA: TGTGCCAGCAGCGCCCGGACTAGCATGAATGAGCAGTTCTTC. The chain uses TRBV7-2 and TRBJ2-1; TRBD2 matches at 8 bases. The CDR3 is 14 amino acids. Germline V gene lookup returns CDR1 SGHTA and CDR2 FQGNSA. The V gene end was trimmed by 5 bases and the J gene end by 7 bases; junction bases not matched to a gene: 7.

This clonotype has only one observation. The chain joins TRBV7-2 to TRBJ1-6; no clear D. Per the germline V gene, CDR1 is SGHTA and CDR2 is FQGNSA. This CDR3 has 13 amino acids. V was pared by 5 bases and J by 9 bases, with 11 bases between. CDR3 in amino acids: CASSPGWSSPLHF. The CDR3 DNA reads as TGTGCCAGCAGCCCTGGGTGGAGTTCACCCCTCCACTTT.

The CDR3, as DNA: TGTGCCAGCAGCACCCCAGGGGAGGGGAATTCACCCCTCCACTTT. Protein product: CASSTPGEGNSPLHF. The chain links TRBV6-2 or TRBV6-3 to TRBJ1-6, with D possibly being TRBD1 (6 bases). The CDR3 has 15 residues. The germline gives CDR1 MNHEY, CDR2 SVGEGT. Trimming removed 6 bases at V and 7 bases at J, with 16 bases between.

A single count supports this clonotype. The J gene is TRBJ1-1, the V gene TRBV5-1; 9 bases fit TRBD1. CDR3 length: 16 amino acids. The germline CDR1 and CDR2 sequences are SGHRS and YFSETQ. Trimming at V came to 0 bases and at J to 3 bases, leaving 6 bases not matched to a gene. In DNA, the CDR3 is TGCGCCAGCAGCTTGGCCACAGGGGGCAACGACACTGAAGCTTTCTTT. It translates to CASSLATGGNDTEAFF. The full variable domain, completed using reference TRBV5-1 and TRBJ1-1, is KAGVTQTPRYLIKTRGQQVTLSCSPISGHRSVSWYQQTPGQGLQFLFEYFSETQRNKGNFPGRFSGRQFSNSRSEMNVSTLELGDSALYLCASSLATGGNDTEAFFGQGTRLTVV.

This clonotype came up a few times. This chain connects TRBV29-1 to TRBJ2-3; no definite D call. V lost 6 bases to trimming and J lost 1 base, with 8 bases between them. From germline, CDR1 is SQVTM and CDR2 ANQGSEA. This CDR3 contains 12 residues. The CDR3 here is CSVAGRTDTQYF. The CDR3 coding sequence is TGCAGCGTAGCCGGACGCACAGATACGCAGTATTTT.

This clonotype was found many times. The genes are TRBV28 and TRBJ2-4; perhaps TRBD1 as D (5 bases). The DNA end lines up better with TRBJ2-7; the J call may be wrong. The CDR3 spans 15 residues. CDR1 and CDR2 from the germline V gene are MDHEN and SYDVKM. The CDR3 region has the DNA TGTGCCAGCAGTCTAGAGACAGTGGCTTTATCCGAGCAGTACTTC. Amino acids: CASSLETVALSEQYF.

As concerns this clonotype: A junction end diverges from the germline sequence, so it may reflect a read error. The chain employs TRBV9 and TRBJ2-6, with a tentative D call TRBD1 (5 bases). The germline V gene has CDR1 SGDLS and CDR2 YYNGEE. The CDR3 runs 17 residues. CDR3 DNA: TGTGCCAGCAGCGTAGAAACAGCTTTTTCTGGGGCCACCGTCCTGACTTTC. It is translated as CASSVETAFSGATVLTF.

V usage is TRBV9 and J usage is TRBJ1-3, with D unclear. Germline assignment: CDR1 SGDLS and CDR2 YYNGEE. V shed 3 bases and J shed 7 bases, with 14 bases lying between them. The CDR3 consists of 14 residues. DNA for the CDR3: TGTGCCAGCAGCGCCAACTCTCCCGGGAACACCATATATTTT. Its protein product is CASSANSPGNTIYF.

CDR3 sequence: CSVDRGRVSADTQYF. The CDR3 coding sequence is TGCAGCGTTGATAGGGGCAGGGTCAGCGCAGATACGCAGTATTTT. The genes are TRBV29-1 and TRBJ2-3, with D perhaps matching TRBD1 (5 bases). Germline-derived CDR1 and CDR2 are SQVTM and ANQGSEA. Trimming pared 3 bases from V and 4 bases from J, leaving 17 bases between. The CDR3 is 15 amino acids.

This clonotype turned up a few times. The rearrangement uses TRBV12-3 or TRBV12-4 and TRBJ1-2, with D maybe TRBD1 (5 bases). The CDR3 contains 13 residues. The V end lost 2 bases, the J end lost 8 bases, and 12 bases lay between the germline ends. Here the CDR3 DNA reads TGTGCCAGCAGTTTACTGGGGGTTCAAGGCTACACCTTC. Its translation: CASSLLGVQGYTF.

With regard to this clonotype: An end of the junction differs from the germline gene, which may be a read error. This rearrangement joins TRBV15 to TRBJ2-5; tentatively, D is TRBD1 or TRBD2 (5 bases each). Germline CDR1 reads LNHNV; CDR2 reads YYDKDF (reference sequence). The CDR3 loop spans 14 amino acids. In DNA, the CDR3 is TGTGCCGCCAGCGAAGGGGACGGTCCGGAGACCCAGTACTTC. It translates to CAASEGDGPETQYF.

This chain connects TRBV29-1 to TRBJ1-1, with D unresolved. V dropped 4 bases and J dropped 4 bases, with 7 bases sitting between them. Germline values: CDR1 SQVTM, CDR2 ANQGSEA. This CDR3 contains 11 residues. CDR3 protein: CSVVEFTEAFF. The CDR3 nucleotides are TGCAGCGTTGTGGAGTTCACTGAAGCTTTCTTT.

This clonotype has a handful of counts. The rearrangement uses TRBV15 and TRBJ2-1; D possibly corresponds to TRBD2 (6 bases). Trimming removed 6 bases at V and 5 bases at J, with 14 bases between. The CDR3 has 14 residues. The V gene's germline CDR1 is LNHNV and CDR2 YYDKDF (reference sequence). Here the CDR3 reads CATSRGGADNEQFF. As DNA, the CDR3 is TGTGCCACCAGTCGAGGCGGGGCGGACAATGAGCAGTTCTTC.

This clonotype was seen only a few times. The rearrangement links TRBV29-1 to TRBJ1-1; D might be TRBD1 (5 bases). Per the germline V gene, CDR1 is SQVTM and CDR2 is ANQGSEA. Trimming shortened V by 7 bases and J by 1 base, and 10 bases separated the two germline ends. The CDR3 length is 12 residues. CDR3 sequence reads: CSADSQNTEAFF. The CDR3, as DNA: TGCAGCGCCGACAGCCAGAACACTGAAGCTTTCTTT.

The rearrangement joins TRBV20-1 to TRBJ1-1, with 7 bases identical to TRBD1. V lost 0 bases to trimming and J lost 5 bases; unmatched junction nucleotides: 9. Germline lookup yields CDR1 DFQATT and CDR2 SNEGSKA (reference sequence). This CDR3 contains 15 residues. CDR3 protein: CSARDPATGWTEAFF. The CDR3 DNA reads TGCAGTGCTAGAGATCCCGCGACAGGGTGGACTGAAGCTTTCTTT.

The V call is TRBV6-1, the J call TRBJ1-2, with TRBD1 matching over 7 bases. After removal of 7 bases from V and 8 bases from J, the junction contained 16 bases not matched to a gene. This CDR3 region has 15 residues. The V gene's germline CDR1 is MNHNS and CDR2 SASEGT. The CDR3 spells CASIPGQVGGHGYTF. The DNA for the CDR3 is TGTGCCAGCATTCCAGGACAGGTTGGGGGTCACGGCTACACCTTC.

This clonotype was observed once. V is TRBV7-2 and J is TRBJ2-3; 9 positions match TRBD2. This CDR3 has 15 residues. From germline, CDR1 is SGHTA and CDR2 FQGNSA. The J segment lost 9 bases and the V segment lost 3 bases, leaving 10 bases of the junction unmatched. The CDR3 bases are TGTGCCAGCAGCTTGCTAGCGGGGTCTCGGGGGACGCAGTATTTT. Its translation: CASSLLAGSRGTQYF.

This clonotype was counted only a few times. The V call is TRBV12-5, the J call TRBJ2-7; D unclear. There are 13 residues in the CDR3. The germline gives CDR1 LGHNT, CDR2 FRNRAP. Between the trimmed V and J ends, which lost 0 bases and 3 bases, there was a span of 6 bases. Here the CDR3 reads CASGLVDRYEQYF. The CDR3 DNA sequence: TGTGCTAGTGGTTTGGTAGACCGCTACGAGCAGTACTTC.

This clonotype came up many times. V and J are TRBV29-1 and TRBJ2-3; D possibly corresponds to TRBD2 (7 bases). Trimming left V 4 bases short and J 1 base short, with 12 bases between. Looked up from germline, CDR1 is SQVTM and CDR2 is ANQGSEA. The CDR3 consists of 14 residues. The CDR3 here is CSVGGGAGTDTQYF. The CDR3 region has the DNA TGCAGCGTTGGGGGGGGCGCGGGCACAGATACGCAGTATTTT.